Following are 9 T cell receptor beta chains from one sample sequenced in a study of T cells in Graves' hyperthyroidism and ophthalmopathy. RNA transcripts were the template for amplifying TCR beta CDR3 regions. The HTBI primer set was used in a first-round RT-PCR of the TCR CDR3. TCRdb re-called the multiplex PCR reads with MiXCR, one entry per CDR3 protein. The sample carries hundreds of thousands of distinct CDR3 sequences, about 15% recorded once. The sample comprised blood. The receptors were sampled from a woman aged 18-35 years with Graves' hyperthyroidism.

This clonotype showed up many times. This chain connects TRBV20-1 to TRBJ2-7, with 7 bases lining up with TRBD1. Germline V CDR1 and CDR2: DFQATT, SNEGSKA (reference sequence). The V and J ends lost 5 bases and 2 bases, in that order; junction bases with no gene match: 9. CDR3 length equals 14 residues. CDR3 sequence: CSASDDRDAYEQYF. DNA for the CDR3: TGCAGTGCTTCCGACGACAGGGATGCCTACGAGCAGTACTTC.

This clonotype was detected many times. The V and J genes are TRBV10-2 and TRBJ1-1; D gene ambiguous. CDR1 is WSHSY and CDR2 is SAAADI in the germline V gene. The CDR3 is 15 amino acids. V dropped 2 bases and J dropped 0 bases, with 10 bases sitting between them. The CDR3 coding sequence is TGCGCCAGCAGTGAGGGACTGTACATGAACACTGAAGCTTTCTTT. Translated, it gives CASSEGLYMNTEAFF.

A note on this clonotype: This likely comes from a read error, as the CDR3 has no conserved phenylalanine or tryptophan at its end. J is TRBJ2-1 and V is TRBV5-4, with TRBD2 as a possible D gene (7 bases). From germline, CDR1 is SGHNT and CDR2 YYREEE (reference sequence). This CDR3 is 17 amino acids long. V was trimmed by 4 bases and J by 2 bases, leaving 19 bases between them. CDR3 nucleotides: TGTGCCAGCAGCGGGGAGGGTGTGGGGGGCGCCTACAATGAGCAGTTCCTC. It is translated as CASSGEGVGGAYNEQFL.

CDR3 nucleotides: TGTGCCATCAGTGACAAACCGGCATTGGACATCCACGAGCAGTACTTC. Its protein product is CAISDKPALDIHEQYF. The chain is built from TRBV10-3 and TRBJ2-7; the D gene is possibly TRBD1 (5 bases). Germline CDR1 and CDR2: ENHRY and SYGVKD. This CDR3 region has 16 residues. V gave up 3 bases and J gave up 5 bases, with 20 bases separating them.

This clonotype was seen at least ten times. The rearrangement uses TRBV5-1 and TRBJ2-1; no firm D call. V shed 4 bases and J shed 7 bases, with 9 bases lying between them. The germline gives CDR1 SGHRS, CDR2 YFSETQ. The CDR3 totals 12 residues. The CDR3 sequence is CASSGSGNEQFF. The CDR3 nucleotides read TGCGCCAGCAGCGGCAGTGGTAATGAGCAGTTCTTC.

A remark on this clonotype: A single base separates this from a much larger clone, so it may be a read error. The chain is built from TRBV12-3 or TRBV12-4 and TRBJ1-4; 8 bases fit TRBD1. The CDR3 has 18 residues. V shed 6 bases, J shed 4 bases, and the junction held 16 bases outside the gene matches. CDR3 bases: TGTGCCAGCAGCTTCAGGACAGGGAGCCTTAGGAGTAATGAAAAACTGTTTTTT. This gives the protein CASSFRTGSLRSNEKLFF.

This clonotype came up many times. The chain combines TRBV20-1 with TRBJ2-2, with D maybe TRBD2 (5 bases). Per germline, CDR1 DFQATT and CDR2 SNEGSKA (reference sequence). This CDR3 comprises 14 residues. Trimming shortened V by 5 bases and J by 1 base, and 11 bases separated the two germline ends. The DNA for the CDR3 is TGCAGTGCTCCAACAAGCGGGAACACCGGGGAGCTGTTTTTT. Translation: CSAPTSGNTGELFF.

This clonotype was observed many times. The genes are TRBV11-1 and TRBJ1-2; D ambiguous. The CDR3 consists of 12 residues. V lost 5 bases, J lost 8 bases, and 12 bases lay in between. Germline CDR1 is SGHAT and CDR2 is FQDESV (reference sequence). In nucleotides, the CDR3 is TGTGCCAGCAGCCTTAGAAGCGGCGGCTACACCTTC. This sequence encodes CASSLRSGGYTF.

This clonotype was counted at least ten times. The rearrangement links TRBV7-3 to TRBJ2-2; 8 bases are a match to TRBD1. This CDR3 is 16 amino acids long. The germline gives CDR1 SGHTA, CDR2 FQGTGA. Trimming cost V 1 base and J 6 bases; bases outside gene matches: 7. The CDR3, as DNA: TGTGCCAGCAGCTTAAGCCCCTCGACAGGGGCCGGGGAGCTGTTTTTT. As protein: CASSLSPSTGAGELFF.